This T cell receptor (beta chain) came from a study of T-cell reconstitution after alpha-beta-depleted transplantation in children. V lost 3 bases and J 0 bases, leaving 3 bases between the germline ends. CDR3 length: 13 residues. Library preparation (for TCRbeta) was performed with unique molecular identifiers. TCRdb re-derived calls from the PCR reads in MiXCR, one entry per CDR3 protein. The table records under 750,000 distinct CDR3 sequences, around 23% of them present only once. The source is a boy under two years old who had a stem cell transplant for acute myeloid leukemia, so the T cells may come from the graft donor. Material: PBMCs, mostly from graft donor cells, obtained 360 days after TCRalphabeta/CD19-depleted stem cell transplant. The rearrangement uses TRBV12-3 or TRBV12-4 and TRBJ1-3; D ambiguous. The CDR3 sequence: CASSFLSGNTIYF. CDR3 DNA: TGTGCCAGCAGTTTTCTCTCTGGAAACACCATATATTTT.